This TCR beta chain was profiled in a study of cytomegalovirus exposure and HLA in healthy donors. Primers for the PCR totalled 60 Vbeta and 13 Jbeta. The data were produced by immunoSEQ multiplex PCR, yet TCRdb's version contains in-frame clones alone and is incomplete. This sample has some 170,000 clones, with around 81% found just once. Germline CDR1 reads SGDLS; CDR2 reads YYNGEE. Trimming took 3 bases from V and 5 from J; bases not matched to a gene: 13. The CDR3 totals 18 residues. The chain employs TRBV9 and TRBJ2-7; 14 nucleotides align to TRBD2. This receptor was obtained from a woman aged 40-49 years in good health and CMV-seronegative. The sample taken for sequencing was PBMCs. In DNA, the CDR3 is TGTGCCAGCAGCGGAATACCGGGACTAGCGGGAGATAGCGACGAGCAGTACTTC. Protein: CASSGIPGLAGDSDEQYF.